This T cell receptor beta chain was captured by sequencing in a study of blood T cell repertoires in COVID-19. As regards this clone: At one of its ends the junction is not consistent with the germline gene, which may arise from a read error.

Using immunoSEQ multiplex PCR, the repertoire was profiled, and TCRdb retains in-frame clones only, with some absent. The repertoire has 250,000 to 350,000 clones, 91% of them found once; the top ten carry over 2%. The sequence derives from a woman in her twenties or thirties with COVID-19, enrolled during active disease. Sequenced: peripheral blood.

Here the CDR3 reads CASSVGGWTKEKLFF. The CDR3 coding sequence is TGTGCCAGCAGCGTGGGGGGATGGACTAAGGAAAAACTGTTTTTT. This sequence joins TRBV5-6 and TRBJ1-4; D might be TRBD1 (5 bases). From germline, CDR1 is SGHDT and CDR2 YYEEEE. The CDR3 has 15 amino acids.